This T cell receptor (beta chain) was retrieved from a study of patients and donors after allogeneic stem cell transplantation. TCRdb passed the RT-PCR reads through MiXCR, listing each CDR3 protein once. The sample contains over 150,000 distinct CDR3 sequences, about 40% of which appear only once. Germline CDR1 reads SQVTM; CDR2 reads ANQGSEA. The CDR3 consists of 17 residues. Deletions cut 3 bases from V and 3 bases from J, with 23 bases between. The TCR sequence derives from a human donor who was either an allogeneic HSCT recipient or a stem cell or donor lymphocyte infusion donor (not recorded which). It is not recorded whose cells these are; they may come from a transplant donor. The sample comprised blood, either unsorted or a sorted T cell fraction (not recorded which). This chain connects TRBV29-1 to TRBJ2-5, with D possibly being TRBD1 or TRBD2 (5 bases each). DNA for the CDR3: TGCAGCGTTGAGGACTTAACCCGGGGACCGGCTAAAGAGACCCAGTACTTC. Residues: CSVEDLTRGPAKETQYF.